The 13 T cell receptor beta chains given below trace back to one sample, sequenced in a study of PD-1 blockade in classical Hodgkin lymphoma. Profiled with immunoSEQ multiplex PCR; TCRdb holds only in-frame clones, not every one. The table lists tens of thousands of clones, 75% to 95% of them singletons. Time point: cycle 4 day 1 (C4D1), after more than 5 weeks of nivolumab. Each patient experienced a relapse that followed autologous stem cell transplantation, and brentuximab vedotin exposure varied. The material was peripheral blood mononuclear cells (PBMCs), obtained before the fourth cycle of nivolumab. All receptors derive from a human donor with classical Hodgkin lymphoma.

CDR3 loop: CASSPSGRQYEQYF. The CDR3 DNA reads as TGTGCCAGCTCACCCTCCGGCAGACAGTACGAGCAGTACTTC. The chain employs TRBV18 and TRBJ2-7; TRBD1 might be the D (5 bases). This CDR3 region has 14 residues. The V end was cut by 3 bases, the J end by 4 bases, with 13 bases between. CDR1 KGHSH and CDR2 LQKENI come from the germline V gene.

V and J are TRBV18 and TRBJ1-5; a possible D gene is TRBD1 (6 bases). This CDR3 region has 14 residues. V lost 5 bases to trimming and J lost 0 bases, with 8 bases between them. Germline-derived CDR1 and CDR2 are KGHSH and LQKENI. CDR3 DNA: TGTGCCAGCTCAACGGACAGTAGCAATCAGCCCCAGCATTTT. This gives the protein CASSTDSSNQPQHF.

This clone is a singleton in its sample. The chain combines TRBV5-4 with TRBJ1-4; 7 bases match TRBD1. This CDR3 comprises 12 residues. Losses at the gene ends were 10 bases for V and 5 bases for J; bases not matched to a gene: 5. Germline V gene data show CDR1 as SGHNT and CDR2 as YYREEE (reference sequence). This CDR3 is CAAGQQNEKLFF. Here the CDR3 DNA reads TGTGCCGCGGGACAGCAGAATGAAAAACTGTTTTTT.

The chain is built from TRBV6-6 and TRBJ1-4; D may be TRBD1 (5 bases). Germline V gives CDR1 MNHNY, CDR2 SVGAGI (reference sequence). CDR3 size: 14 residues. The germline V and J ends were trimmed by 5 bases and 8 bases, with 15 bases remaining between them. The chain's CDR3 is CASSVQGGYEKLFF. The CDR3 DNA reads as TGTGCCAGCAGTGTCCAGGGAGGGTACGAAAAACTGTTTTTT.

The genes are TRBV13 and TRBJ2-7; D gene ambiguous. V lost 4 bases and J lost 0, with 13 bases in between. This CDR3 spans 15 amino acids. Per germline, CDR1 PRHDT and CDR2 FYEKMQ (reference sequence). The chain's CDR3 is CASSSGSLSSYEQYF. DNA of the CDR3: TGTGCCAGCAGCTCTGGATCCTTGAGCTCCTACGAGCAGTACTTC.

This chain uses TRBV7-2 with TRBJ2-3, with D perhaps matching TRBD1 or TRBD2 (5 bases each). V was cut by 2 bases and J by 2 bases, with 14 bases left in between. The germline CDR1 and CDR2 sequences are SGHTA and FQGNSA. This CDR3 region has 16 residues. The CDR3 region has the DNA TGTGCCAGCAGCTTATTCGGGGCCTTAACCACAGATACGCAGTATTTT. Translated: CASSLFGALTTDTQYF.

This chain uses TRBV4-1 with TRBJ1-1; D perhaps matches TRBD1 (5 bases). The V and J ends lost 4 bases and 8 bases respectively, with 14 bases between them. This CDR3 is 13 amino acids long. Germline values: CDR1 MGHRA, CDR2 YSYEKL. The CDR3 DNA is TGCGCCAGCAGCCTGCTGGGGGAAGAGGAAGCTTTCTTT. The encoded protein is CASSLLGEEEAFF.

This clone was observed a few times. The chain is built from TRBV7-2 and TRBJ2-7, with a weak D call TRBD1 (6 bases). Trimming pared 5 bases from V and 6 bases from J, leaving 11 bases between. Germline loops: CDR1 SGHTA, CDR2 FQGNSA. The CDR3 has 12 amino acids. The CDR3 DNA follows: TGTGCCAGCAGCATGGTAGGGGGCGAGCAGTACTTC. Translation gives CASSMVGGEQYF. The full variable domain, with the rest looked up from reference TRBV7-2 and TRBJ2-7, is GAGVSQSPSNKVTEKGKDVELRCDPISGHTALYWYRQSLGQGLEFLIYFQGNSAPDKSGLPSDRFSAERTGGSVSTLTIQRTQQEDSAVYLCASSMVGGEQYFGPGTRLTVT.

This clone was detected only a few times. CDR3 nucleotide sequence: TGTGCCAGCTCACCCGGGACAGGGGGCGATGGCTACACCTTC. It translates to CASSPGTGGDGYTF. V is TRBV18 and J is TRBJ1-2, with TRBD1 matching over 12 bases. The length of the CDR3 is 14 residues. Per the germline V gene, CDR1 is KGHSH and CDR2 is LQKENI. With V trimmed by 3 bases and J by 6 bases, 2 bases remained unmatched.

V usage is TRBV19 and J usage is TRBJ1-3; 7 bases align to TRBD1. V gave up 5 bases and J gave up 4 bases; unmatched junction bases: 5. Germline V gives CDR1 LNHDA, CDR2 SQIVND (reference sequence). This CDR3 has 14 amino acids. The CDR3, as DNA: TGTGCCAGTAGTTTCACAGGGGAAGGAAACACCATATATTTT. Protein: CASSFTGEGNTIYF.

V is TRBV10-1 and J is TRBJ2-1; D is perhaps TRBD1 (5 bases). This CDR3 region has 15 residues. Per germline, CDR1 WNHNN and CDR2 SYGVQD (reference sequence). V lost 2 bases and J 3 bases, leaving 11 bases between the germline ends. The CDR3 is CASSEQGPLYNEQFF. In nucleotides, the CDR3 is TGCGCCAGCAGTGAGCAGGGTCCCCTCTACAATGAGCAGTTCTTC.

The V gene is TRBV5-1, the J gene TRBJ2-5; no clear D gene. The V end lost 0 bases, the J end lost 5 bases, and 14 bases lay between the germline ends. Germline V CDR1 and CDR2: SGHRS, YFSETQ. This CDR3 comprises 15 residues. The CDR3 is CASSLELERVETQYF. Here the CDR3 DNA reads TGCGCCAGCAGCTTGGAGTTGGAGAGAGTGGAGACCCAGTACTTC. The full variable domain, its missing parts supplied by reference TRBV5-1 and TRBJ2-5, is KAGVTQTPRYLIKTRGQQVTLSCSPISGHRSVSWYQQTPGQGLQFLFEYFSETQRNKGNFPGRFSGRQFSNSRSEMNVSTLELGDSALYLCASSLELERVETQYFGPGTRLLVL.

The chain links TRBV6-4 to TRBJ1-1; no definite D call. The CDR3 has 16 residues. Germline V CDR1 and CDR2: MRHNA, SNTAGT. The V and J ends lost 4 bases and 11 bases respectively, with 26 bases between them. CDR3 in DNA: TGTGCCAGCAGTGTCGCCCTGCAGGCGATAGCTGACTGGGCTTTCTTT. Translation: CASSVALQAIADWAFF.